A selection of T cell receptor beta chains follows, all from one sample in a study of cytomegalovirus exposure and HLA in healthy donors. Using immunoSEQ multiplex PCR, the repertoire was profiled, and TCRdb retains in-frame clones only, with some absent. The data contain about 100,000 clones, roughly 78% of them singletons. Source material: PBMCs. These receptors were taken from a woman in her sixties or seventies in good health and CMV-seronegative. The CDR3 runs from the conserved cysteine through the conserved F or W. A D gene is named only where the DNA matches it firmly. Some rows have no size entry. The others give once, few or many, or a class for an expanded clone.

TRBJ2-7	TRBV29-1	NA	NA	CSVEGAGAFSYEQYF	TGCAGCGTTGAAGGGGCAGGGGCCTTCTCCTACGAGCAGTACTTC
TRBJ2-7	TRBV5-6	TRBD1	once	CASSPAGGPHEQYF	TGTGCCAGCAGCCCGGCAGGGGGCCCCCACGAGCAGTACTTC
TRBJ1-1	TRBV25-1	NA	NA	CASSAGTEAFF	TGTGCCAGCAGTGCGGGCACTGAAGCTTTCTTT
TRBJ2-7	TRBV25-1	NA	few	CASSEWVEGYEQYF	TGTGCCAGCAGTGAATGGGTAGAGGGATACGAGCAGTACTTC
TRBJ1-1	TRBV5-1	TRBD1	NA	CASSRDRDGEAFF	TGCGCCAGCAGCCGGGACAGGGATGGTGAAGCTTTCTTT
TRBJ2-1	TRBV30	NA	NA	CAWSVLWERSRRDNEQFF	TGTGCCTGGAGTGTATTGTGGGAGAGATCGAGGCGGGACAATGAGCAGTTCTTC
TRBJ1-3	TRBV7-6	TRBD1	NA	CASSLRDSSGNTIYF	TGTGCCAGCAGCTTACGGGACAGCTCTGGAAACACCATATATTTT
TRBJ2-3	TRBV28	TRBD2	NA	CASSLPGLAGVYTQYF	TGTGCCAGCAGTCTACCGGGACTAGCGGGAGTATATACGCAGTATTTT
TRBJ1-2	TRBV27	TRBD1	NA	CASSGGQGQGYTF	TGTGCCAGCAGTGGGGGACAGGGACAAGGCTACACTTTC
TRBJ2-7	TRBV18	TRBD2	NA	CASSTLAERGYEQYF	TGTGCCAGCTCAACACTAGCGGAGAGGGGCTACGAGCAGTACTTC
TRBJ1-6	TRBV25-1	TRBD1	NA	CASSVGTGYNSPLHF	TGTGCCAGCAGTGTAGGGACAGGATATAATTCACCCCTCCACTTT
TRBJ1-1	TRBV2	NA	NA	CASAGIEAFF	TGTGCCAGTGCCGGGATTGAAGCTTTCTTT
TRBJ2-7	TRBV9	NA	NA	CASSETGSEQYF	TGTGCCAGCAGCGAAACAGGGAGCGAGCAGTACTTC
TRBJ1-2	TRBV7-9	NA	NA	CASGPRGITNYGYTF	TGTGCCAGCGGACCCCGGGGGATTACAAACTATGGCTACACCTTC
TRBJ2-1	TRBV18	TRBD2	NA	CASSPIGTNYNEQFF	TGTGCCAGCTCACCAATCGGGACTAACTACAATGAGCAGTTCTTC
TRBJ1-1	TRBV30	NA	NA	CAWSVQGSTEAFF	TGTGCCTGGAGTGTGCAGGGGAGCACTGAAGCTTTCTTT
TRBJ2-5	TRBV7-7	NA	few	CASSLMADLQETQYF	TGTGCCAGCAGCTTAATGGCCGACTTGCAAGAGACCCAGTACTTC
TRBJ1-1	TRBV2	TRBD1	few	CASRGPRGPNLEAFF	TGTGCCAGCAGGGGGCCCAGGGGGCCGAATTTAGAAGCTTTCTTT
TRBJ1-2	TRBV10-3	NA	NA	CAISESPEGQGNYGYTF	TGTGCCATCAGTGAGTCGCCAGAGGGGCAGGGGAACTATGGCTACACCTTC
TRBJ2-1	TRBV6-5	TRBD1	NA	CASRPQQGNEQFF	TGTGCCAGCAGACCCCAACAGGGGAATGAGCAGTTCTTC
TRBJ2-2	TRBV5-1	TRBD2	NA	CASSLDFASGRADTGELFF	TGCGCCAGCAGCTTGGATTTCGCTAGCGGGAGGGCCGACACCGGGGAGCTGTTTTTT
TRBJ1-4	TRBV6-5	NA	NA	CASSYSDSPQLFF	TGTGCCAGCAGTTACTCGGACTCCCCGCAACTGTTTTTT
TRBJ1-1	TRBV2	TRBD1	NA	CASSPWTGEMNTEAFF	TGTGCCAGCAGTCCATGGACAGGGGAAATGAACACTGAAGCTTTCTTT
TRBJ1-2	TRBV4-3	TRBD1	few	CASSQEIVRGGGGYTF	TGCGCCAGCAGCCAAGAGATCGTCAGAGGGGGCGGAGGCTACACCTTC
TRBJ2-2	TRBV5-6	NA	NA	CASSWRTADPGELFF	TGTGCCAGCAGCTGGCGGACAGCTGATCCCGGGGAGCTGTTTTTT
TRBJ1-2	TRBV10-1	NA	NA	CASSSDSYGYTF	TGCGCCAGCAGCTCGGACAGCTATGGCTACACCTTC
TRBJ1-1	TRBV20-1	NA	NA	CSAHRAGEAFF	TGCAGTGCCCACAGGGCAGGGGAAGCTTTCTTT
TRBJ2-5	TRBV4-3	TRBD2	NA	CASSQGGRETQYF	TGCGCCAGCAGCCAAGGCGGGAGAGAGACCCAGTACTTC
TRBJ2-5	TRBV4-3	TRBD2	NA	CASSPHWEGRGETQYF	TGCGCCAGCAGCCCCCATTGGGAGGGGCGGGGGGAGACCCAGTACTTC
TRBJ2-5	TRBV7-9	NA	NA	CASSSVTSGYQETQYF	TGTGCCAGCAGCTCGGTAACATCAGGGTACCAAGAGACCCAGTACTTC
TRBJ1-4	TRBV6-1	NA	few	CASSEQGGNEKLFF	TGTGCCAGCAGTGAACAGGGAGGTAATGAAAAACTGTTTTTT
TRBJ1-5	TRBV6-6	TRBD1	NA	CASRQGMGNQPQHF	TGTGCCAGCAGACAGGGGATGGGCAATCAGCCCCAGCATTTT
TRBJ1-2	TRBV28	TRBD1	NA	CASSTIGQGAYGYTF	TGTGCCAGCAGTACCATAGGACAGGGGGCCTATGGCTACACCTTC
TRBJ2-5	TRBV9	NA	NA	CASSANYRGTQYF	TGTGCCAGCAGCGCAAACTACCGGGGGACCCAGTACTTC
TRBJ2-1	TRBV19	TRBD2	NA	CASSLGLASEQFF	TGTGCCAGTAGCCTCGGACTAGCGAGCGAGCAGTTCTTC
TRBJ2-1	TRBV28	NA	NA	CASSLLRGYNEQFF	TGTGCCAGCAGTTTATTAAGGGGGTACAATGAGCAGTTCTTC
TRBJ1-6	TRBV27	NA	few	CASSLLRTERVSPLHF	TGTGCCAGCAGTTTACTCCGGACTGAAAGGGTCTCACCCCTCCACTTT
TRBJ2-7	TRBV5-1	NA	NA	CASSLGSGDEQYF	TGCGCCAGCAGCTTGGGATCAGGCGACGAGCAGTACTTC
TRBJ2-3	TRBV30	TRBD2	NA	CAWSVSPFTAGGGADTQYF	TGTGCCTGGAGTGTATCCCCTTTTACAGCGGGAGGTGGTGCAGATACGCAGTATTTT
TRBJ1-5	TRBV16	NA	few	CASSRSGVNQPQHF	TGTGCCAGCAGCCGGAGCGGAGTAAATCAGCCCCAGCATTTT
TRBJ2-3	TRBV30	NA	NA	CAWSETGVLRVTDTQYF	TGTGCCTGGAGTGAAACGGGAGTCCTAAGGGTGACAGATACGCAGTATTTT
TRBJ2-3	TRBV4-1	TRBD2	NA	CASSQLSGRASQYF	TGCGCCAGCAGCCAACTTAGCGGGAGGGCTTCGCAGTATTTT
TRBJ2-3	TRBV30	NA	NA	CAWSGGHPASRSTDTQYF	TGTGCCTGGAGTGGAGGTCATCCGGCTAGCCGTAGCACAGATACGCAGTATTTT
TRBJ2-2	TRBV6-4	TRBD2	NA	CASSDSSGANTGELFF	TGTGCCAGCAGTGACTCTAGCGGGGCAAACACCGGGGAGCTGTTTTTT
TRBJ2-1	TRBV5-8	NA	NA	CASSLGGGGEQFF	TGTGCCAGCAGCTTGGGCGGGGGCGGGGAGCAGTTCTTC
TRBJ1-1	TRBV18	NA	NA	CASRGGENTEAFF	TGTGCCAGCAGGGGGGGAGAGAACACTGAAGCTTTCTTT
TRBJ2-7	TRBV11-2	NA	NA	CASGVGTGAYEQYF	TGTGCCAGCGGCGTCGGGACGGGGGCCTACGAGCAGTACTTC
TRBJ2-5	TRBV19	TRBD1	NA	CASSPGQGRGETQYF	TGTGCCAGTAGCCCGGGACAGGGGAGGGGAGAGACCCAGTACTTC
TRBJ2-1	TRBV6-1	NA	few	CASSEARAPPPPAEGQFF	TGTGCCAGCAGTGAAGCTCGGGCCCCCCCGCCGCCGGCAGAGGGGCAGTTCTTC
TRBJ1-2	TRBV6-6	NA	NA	CASSSDSGRGYTF	TGTGCCAGCAGTTCGGACAGCGGCAGGGGCTACACCTTC